The entry that follows covers one TCR beta chain sequence. The data derive from a study of blood T cell repertoires in COVID-19. Background on the study: Whether acute or convalescent, the COVID-19 samples came from the United States, Italy and Spain.

Authors' analysis steps: For nucleated cells, counts were estimated from reference gene primer amplification. The data were produced by immunoSEQ multiplex PCR, yet TCRdb's version contains in-frame clones alone and is incomplete. V, J and clone size are taken as reported in that table, and D and trimming were inferred from the DNA itself. The repertoire consists of about 150,000 clones, with around 82% occurring once and the leading ten covering roughly a fifth. The clonotype comes from an older woman who had recovered from COVID-19. Material for sequencing was peripheral blood.

The CDR3 sequence: CASSLVGSTDTQYF. CDR3 DNA sequence: TGTGCCAGCAGCTTGGTCGGGAGCACAGATACGCAGTATTTT. The genes are TRBV5-6 and TRBJ2-3; D remains unclear. The CDR3 totals 14 residues. Germline V gene lookup returns CDR1 SGHDT and CDR2 YYEEEE. V was cut by 0 bases and J by 0 bases, with 5 bases left in between. The full variable domain, its missing parts supplied by reference TRBV5-6 and TRBJ2-3, is DAGVTQSPTHLIKTRGQQVTLRCSPKSGHDTVSWYQQALGQGPQFIFQYYEEEERQRGNFPDRFSGHQFPNYSSELNVNALLLGDSALYLCASSLVGSTDTQYFGPGTRLTVL.